This T cell receptor beta chain was retrieved from a study of T cells in Graves' hyperthyroidism and ophthalmopathy. Study-wide background: Peripheral blood collection took place at initial diagnosis, before any treatment. Whole-study results and caveats: The model forecast ophthalmopathy, anticipating it by a median around 6.5 months before onset.

This clonotype has more than one count but fewer than ten. Its antigen is still unknown. RNA transcripts gave rise to amplified TCR beta CDR3 regions. HTBI primers were employed in a first-round RT-PCR of the TCR CDR3. MiXCR was run by TCRdb on the multiplex PCR reads, yielding one entry per CDR3 protein. The sample consists of approximately 490,000 distinct CDR3 sequences, roughly 23% of them appearing once. V lost 2 bases to trimming and J lost 2 bases; unmatched junction nucleotides: 5. Germline V gives CDR1 LGHDT, CDR2 YNNKEL (reference sequence). This CDR3 spans 16 amino acids. The sequenced sample consisted of blood. This TCR was sampled from a woman between 65 and 79 years old with Graves' ophthalmopathy. The V gene is TRBV3-1, the J gene TRBJ2-3, with 9 positions matching TRBD1. CDR3 sequence: CASSQLQGALTDTQYF. The CDR3, as DNA: TGTGCCAGCAGCCAACTACAGGGGGCCCTCACAGATACGCAGTATTTT.